This TCR beta chain derives from a study of T-cell memory formation after mild COVID-19 (dated by TCRdb to the early 2020s). Regarding the complete study: Most TCR sequence clusters were specific to one of the two donors. In two donors, T-cell clones that expanded and contracted after mild COVID-19 were followed by sequencing TCRalpha and TCRbeta repertoires longitudinally. Two young, previously healthy adult volunteers made up the cohort, one male and one female. Beyond this particular receptor, the publication reports: Some responding clones were detected in pre-infection memory, which suggested that pre-existing cross-reactive memory T cells had joined the SARS-CoV-2 response. Balanced CD4/CD8 phenotypes were observed for clones contracting from day 15 to 85, whereas a bias towards CD4+ was observed for a second wave of clones expanding from day 15 to 37. The second-wave clones that peaked on day 37 were not confirmed to be SARS-CoV-2 specific. Contracting CD4+ clones were found mainly in CM and EM memory subsets, while CD8+ clones were enriched in EMRA. Only two mild cases were covered by the study, and larger cohorts that include severe cases with pre-infection samples were considered necessary.

This clonotype turned up a few times. There is no known antigen for this receptor. No base-level quality is on record; no much larger clone is a single base apart. The germline V and J ends show losses of 5 bases and 5 bases respectively, and no gene match explains 11 bases of the junction. The CDR3 spans 16 residues, from the cysteine through the phenylalanine. The entry retains the CDR3 DNA only, 48 bases that are in frame from base 1. The germline V gene gives CDR1 as SGHTA and CDR2 as FQGNSA. Ficoll-Paque density gradient centrifugation was used to isolate PBMCs. Sequencer: Illumina NovaSeq 6000. Using 5'RACE with constant-segment primers, TCRalpha and TCRbeta cDNA libraries were constructed, with sample barcodes and unique molecular identifiers added in the process. RNA was extracted from every sample with Trizol reagent. Libraries were amplified in two PCR steps, with a second sample barcode and Illumina TruSeq adapters added in the second step. Libraries were sequenced on an Illumina NovaSeq with 2 x 150 bp paired-end reads. The original methods were these. The reads were demultiplexed and collapsed into UMI-guided consensus sequences using migec v1.2.7. Using mixcr v2.1.11, UMI consensuses were aligned to TRA and TRB V and J templates and then assembled into clonotypes. A clonotype was counted as expanded or contracted only when both edgeR and NoisET called the clonotype significant, with the noise models trained on biological replicates. For edgeR calls, the thresholds were a false discovery rate-adjusted p below 0.01 and a log2 fold-change of 1. As an exploratory analysis of dynamics, max-normalized trajectories of the 1000 most abundant clonotypes were examined with PCA combined with hierarchical clustering. Separately sequenced CD4+ and CD8+ repertoires were used to assign the CD4 or CD8 phenotype of responding clones. The public reads were quality trimmed at Q25 with fastp and then assembled into clones with MiXCR by TCRdb, keeping productive beta chains. Every entry covers one CDR3 protein and lists the most common genes and DNA from its rows. These V and J calls originate from TCRdb's pipeline instead of the authors' own analysis. Counted in this sample were some 260,000 distinct CDR3 sequences; roughly 15% of them appeared once. The ten largest clones represent approximately 3.6% of the sample.

Material: PBMCs or a T cell subset sorted from them (not recorded which). The receptor chain draws on TRBV7-2 and TRBJ2-3; 9 central nucleotides agree with TRBD2. The origin of this receptor is a man younger than 35 who had mild COVID-19 (a few samples of this study predate the infection). The sample titles of this study are shuffled in the database, so cell type and time point are left out; the donor was told from shared clones. The nucleotide sequence reads TGTGCCAGCAGCCCCCGCCGCGGGGGGGCCATAGATACGCAGTATTTT. The translation is CASSPRRGGAIDTQYF.